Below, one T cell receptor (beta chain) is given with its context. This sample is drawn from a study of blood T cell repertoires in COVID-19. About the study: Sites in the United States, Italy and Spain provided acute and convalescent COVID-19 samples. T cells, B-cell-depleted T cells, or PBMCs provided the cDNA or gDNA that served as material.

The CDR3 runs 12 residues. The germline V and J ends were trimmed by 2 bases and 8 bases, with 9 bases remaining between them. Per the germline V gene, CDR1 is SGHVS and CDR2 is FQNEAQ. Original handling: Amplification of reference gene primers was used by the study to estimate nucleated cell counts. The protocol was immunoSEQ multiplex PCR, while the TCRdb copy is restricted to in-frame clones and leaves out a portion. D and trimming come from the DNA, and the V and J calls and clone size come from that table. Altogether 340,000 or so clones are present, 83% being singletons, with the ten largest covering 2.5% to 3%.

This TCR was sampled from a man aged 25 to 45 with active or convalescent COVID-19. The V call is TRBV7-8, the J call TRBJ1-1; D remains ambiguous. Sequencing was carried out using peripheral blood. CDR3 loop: CASSLRVAEAFF. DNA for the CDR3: TGTGCCAGCAGCTTACGGGTAGCAGAAGCTTTCTTT.